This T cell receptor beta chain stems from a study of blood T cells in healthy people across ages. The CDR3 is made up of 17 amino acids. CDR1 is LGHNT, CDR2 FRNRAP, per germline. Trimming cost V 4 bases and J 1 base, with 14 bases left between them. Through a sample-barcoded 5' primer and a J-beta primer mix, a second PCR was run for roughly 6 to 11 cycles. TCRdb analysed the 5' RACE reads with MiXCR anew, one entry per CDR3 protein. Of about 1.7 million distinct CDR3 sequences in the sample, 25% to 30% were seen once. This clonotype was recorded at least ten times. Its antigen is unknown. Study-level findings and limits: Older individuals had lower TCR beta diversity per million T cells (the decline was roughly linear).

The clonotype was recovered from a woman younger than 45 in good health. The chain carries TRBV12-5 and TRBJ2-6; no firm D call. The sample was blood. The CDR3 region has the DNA TGTGCTAGTGGTTCCTTGCCCCCTCCATCTGGGGCCAACGTCCTGACTTTC. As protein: CASGSLPPPSGANVLTF. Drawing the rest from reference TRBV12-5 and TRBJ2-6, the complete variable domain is DARVTQTPRHKVTEMGQEVTMRCQPILGHNTVFWYRQTMMQGLELLAYFRNRAPLDDSGMPKDRFSAEMPDATLATLKIQPSEPRDSAVYFCASGSLPPPSGANVLTFGAGSRLTVL.